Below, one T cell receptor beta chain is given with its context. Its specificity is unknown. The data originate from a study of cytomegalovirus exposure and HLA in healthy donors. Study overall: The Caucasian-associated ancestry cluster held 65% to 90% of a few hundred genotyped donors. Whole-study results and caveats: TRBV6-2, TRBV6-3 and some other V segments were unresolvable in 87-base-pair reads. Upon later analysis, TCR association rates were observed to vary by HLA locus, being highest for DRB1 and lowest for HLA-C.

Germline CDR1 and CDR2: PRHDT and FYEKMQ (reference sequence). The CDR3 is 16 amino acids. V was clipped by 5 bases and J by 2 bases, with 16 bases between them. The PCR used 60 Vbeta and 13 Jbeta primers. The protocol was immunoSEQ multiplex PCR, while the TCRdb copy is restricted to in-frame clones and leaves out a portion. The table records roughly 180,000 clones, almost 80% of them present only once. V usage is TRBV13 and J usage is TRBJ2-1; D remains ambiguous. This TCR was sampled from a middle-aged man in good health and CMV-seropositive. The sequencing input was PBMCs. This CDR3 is CASSPPAGYPYNEQFF. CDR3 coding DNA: TGTGCCAGCAGCCCCCCGGCAGGTTACCCCTACAATGAGCAGTTCTTC.